The 18 T cell receptor beta chains in this list originate from one sample, sequenced in a study of CD8 T cells in Susac syndrome. When the RNA was reverse transcribed, random hexamers were used with an input of roughly 0.5 to 1 ug. TCRdb ran MiXCR on the immunoSEQ multiplex PCR reads and lists one entry per CDR3 protein. The profile covers over 95,000 distinct CDR3 sequences, with under 95% appearing a single time and 0.12% taken by the ten largest. The source material was CD8+ T cells from PBMCs. These receptors all stem from a human donor in good health.

V usage is TRBV20-1 and J usage is TRBJ2-7, with 7 bases matching TRBD1. J was trimmed by 1 base and V by 5 bases; bases with no gene match: 2. The CDR3 runs 12 residues. Germline V gene lookup returns CDR1 DFQATT and CDR2 SNEGSKA (reference sequence). CDR3 residues: CSAPGQSYEQYF. Here the CDR3 DNA reads TGCAGTGCTCCGGGACAGTCCTACGAGCAGTACTTC.

This clonotype has just one count. The chain employs TRBV6-2 or TRBV6-3 and TRBJ1-2; 7 positions agree with TRBD1. CDR1 MNHEY and CDR2 SVGEGT come from the germline V gene. The CDR3 covers 13 residues. The V and J ends lost 5 bases and 4 bases, in that order; junction bases with no gene match: 4. The CDR3 spells CASSRDSVYGYTF. In nucleotides, the CDR3 is TGTGCCAGCAGTCGGGACAGCGTCTATGGCTACACCTTC.

This chain links TRBV4-3 with TRBJ1-2; weak D call: TRBD1 (6 bases). The length of the CDR3 is 16 residues. Trimming shortened V by 1 base and J by 8 bases, and 20 bases separated the two germline ends. The germline CDR1 and CDR2 sequences are LGHNA and YSLEER. The CDR3, as DNA: TGCGCCAGCAGCCAAGCCCATACCCAGGGGATGGGCGGCTACACCTTC. Translating gives CASSQAHTQGMGGYTF.

This clonotype appeared a single time. The chain joins TRBV19 to TRBJ1-1, with D unclear. This CDR3 has 11 residues. Germline CDR1 LNHDA, CDR2 SQIVND (reference sequence). Deletions cut 6 bases from V and 3 bases from J, with 5 bases between. Here the CDR3 reads CASSIHTEAFF. Here the CDR3 DNA reads TGTGCCAGTAGCATACACACTGAAGCTTTCTTT.

This chain connects TRBV3-1 to TRBJ2-5; 9 bases match TRBD2. Trimming cost V 0 bases and J 1 base; bases outside gene matches: 9. CDR1 LGHDT and CDR2 YNNKEL come from the germline V gene (reference sequence). CDR3 length: 18 residues. The CDR3 loop reads CASSQDLLRREGQETQYF. For the CDR3, the DNA is TGTGCCAGCAGCCAAGACCTCTTAAGGCGGGAGGGCCAAGAGACCCAGTACTTC.

The CDR3 is CSASTQETQYF. As DNA, the CDR3 is TGCAGTGCTAGCACCCAAGAGACCCAGTACTTC. The chain joins TRBV20-1 to TRBJ2-5; D not resolved. The germline V and J ends were trimmed by 3 bases and 1 base, with 3 bases remaining between them. Germline CDR1 is DFQATT and CDR2 is SNEGSKA (reference sequence). CDR3 length equals 11 residues.

This rearrangement joins TRBV19 to TRBJ1-5, with D maybe TRBD1 (6 bases). The germline gives CDR1 LNHDA, CDR2 SQIVND (reference sequence). V dropped 2 bases and J dropped 7 bases, with 18 bases sitting between them. The CDR3 totals 16 residues. The CDR3 sequence: CASSIYGTGGGQPQHF. The CDR3 DNA reads TGTGCCAGTAGTATATACGGGACGGGGGGCGGACAGCCCCAGCATTTT.

This chain connects TRBV7-9 to TRBJ1-2; tentative D call: TRBD1 (5 bases). Trimming cost V 5 bases and J 5 bases, with 9 bases left between them. The germline V gene encodes CDR1 SEHNR and CDR2 FQNEAQ (reference sequence). This CDR3 is built from 12 residues. CDR3 amino acids: CASSRGEYGYTF. The CDR3 DNA reads as TGTGCCAGCAGCCGAGGGGAATATGGCTACACCTTC.

The genes are TRBV11-2 and TRBJ2-4; D might be TRBD2 (6 bases). CDR1 is SGHAT, CDR2 FQNNGV, per germline. The CDR3 loop spans 13 amino acids. V was trimmed by 5 bases and J by 13 bases, leaving 18 bases between them. This chain's CDR3 is CASSPPRGFSQYF. CDR3 in DNA: TGTGCCAGCAGCCCGCCCCGGGGGTTTTCCCAGTACTTC. Combining the CDR3 with reference TRBV11-2 and TRBJ2-4 gives the whole variable domain EAGVAQSPRYKIIEKRQSVAFWCNPISGHATLYWYQQILGQGPKLLIQFQNNGVVDDSQLPKDRFSAERLKGVDSTLKIQPAKLEDSAVYLCASSPPRGFSQYFGAGTRLSVL.

This rearrangement joins TRBV28 to TRBJ2-3; 7 nucleotides align to TRBD2. With 2 bases clipped from V and 1 base from J, the junction kept 12 bases outside the gene matches. The CDR3 runs 18 residues. Germline CDR1 reads MDHEN; CDR2 reads SYDVKM. This chain's CDR3 is CASSLRGRAGERTDTQYF. CDR3 nucleotide sequence: TGTGCCAGCAGTTTACGAGGAAGGGCGGGAGAACGCACAGATACGCAGTATTTT.

The J gene is TRBJ2-7, the V gene TRBV5-1, with D tentatively TRBD1 or TRBD2 (6 bases each). Germline V gene lookup returns CDR1 SGHRS and CDR2 YFSETQ. The CDR3 consists of 17 residues. Trimming stripped 4 bases from V and 0 bases from J, with 20 bases between. CDR3 DNA: TGCGCCAGCAGCGAGCGGGTAGGGGGGCCCAGCTCCTACGAGCAGTACTTC. Its translation: CASSERVGGPSSYEQYF.

The chain recombines TRBV6-2 or TRBV6-3 with TRBJ1-2; D perhaps matches TRBD1 (5 bases). The CDR3 totals 13 residues. V lost 4 bases and J 8 bases, leaving 14 bases between the germline ends. Germline-derived CDR1 and CDR2 are MNHEY and SVGEGT. CDR3 amino acids: CASSSRRDSGYTF. Written as DNA, the CDR3 is TGTGCCAGCAGTTCTCGGAGGGACTCCGGCTACACCTTC.

CDR3 DNA: TGTGCCAGCAGCTTCCAACGGGGGGGCCTAGCAGATACGCAGTATTTT. This translates into CASSFQRGGLADTQYF. The chain is built from TRBV6-6 and TRBJ2-3; 8 bases line up with TRBD2. V lost 6 bases and J lost 4; bases outside the gene matches: 12. CDR3 length: 16 residues. Germline CDR1 reads MNHNY; CDR2 reads SVGAGI (reference sequence).

The V call is TRBV10-3, the J call TRBJ2-2; perhaps TRBD2 as D (5 bases). The CDR3 runs to 15 residues. Germline assignment: CDR1 ENHRY and CDR2 SYGVKD. V was clipped by 9 bases and J by 3 bases, with 17 bases between them. The chain's CDR3 is CAIGPGIGHTGELFF. The CDR3 region has the DNA TGTGCCATTGGGCCCGGGATTGGACACACCGGGGAGCTGTTTTTT.

This chain joins TRBV29-1 and TRBJ2-7; D gene uncertain. The V gene lost 4 bases and the J gene lost 2 bases, with 6 bases spanning the gap. Germline assignment: CDR1 SQVTM and CDR2 ANQGSEA. The CDR3 totals 11 residues. CDR3 nucleotides: TGCAGCGTTGTTCACACCTACGAGCAGTACTTC. This translates into CSVVHTYEQYF.

This clonotype was observed a single time. The J gene is TRBJ2-3, the V gene TRBV19; D unclear. CDR1 LNHDA and CDR2 SQIVND come from the germline V gene (reference sequence). Deletions cut 6 bases from V and 5 bases from J, with 15 bases between. This CDR3 has 14 amino acids. CDR3 nucleotides: TGTGCCAGTAGCATCTGGTCGCCGGGAGATACGCAGTATTTT. Protein: CASSIWSPGDTQYF.

This rearrangement joins TRBV5-1 to TRBJ2-1, with unresolved D. Trimming cost V 0 bases and J 5 bases, with 9 bases left between them. Germline lookup yields CDR1 SGHRS and CDR2 YFSETQ. The CDR3 runs to 14 residues. As DNA, the CDR3 is TGCGCCAGCAGCTTGGCCGCGGAAAACAATGAGCAGTTCTTC. It codes for CASSLAAENNEQFF.

The chain links TRBV27 to TRBJ1-1; no clear D. This CDR3 comprises 15 residues. Per the germline V gene, CDR1 is MNHEY and CDR2 is SMNVEV (reference sequence). The V gene lost 3 bases and the J gene lost 0 bases, with 11 bases spanning the gap. In nucleotides, the CDR3 is TGTGCCAGCAGTTTTACCGGGTGGTTGAACACTGAAGCTTTCTTT. Translation gives CASSFTGWLNTEAFF.